This T cell receptor beta chain was found in a study of neurological immune-mediated disorders. In the study overall: Disease course was recorded as relapsing-remitting for around 31 and secondary progressive for 3 of the 34 multiple sclerosis patients. The study's findings and limits: Phylogenetic analysis grouped 18 of 34 multiple sclerosis patients' repertoires together, suggesting a possible repertoire signature.

A 10-nucleotide random UMI tagged transcripts in template-switch 5'RACE cDNA synthesis. In TCRdb, the 5' RACE reads were re-called with MiXCR into one record per CDR3 protein. Among some 65,000 distinct CDR3 sequences, less than 5.5% were seen once, and the ten largest hold roughly 2.8%. This clonotype came up many times. Its target is not known. The CDR3 is made up of 18 amino acids. V was clipped by 2 bases and J by 0 bases, with 14 bases between them. Germline CDR1 and CDR2: MGHRA and YSYEKL. The V call is TRBV4-1, the J call TRBJ2-6; D may be TRBD1 or TRBD2 (5 bases each). The source of this sequence is a woman in her thirties with multiple sclerosis. The sample consisted of PBMCs. CDR3: CASSQPGRKNSGANVLTF. In DNA, the CDR3 is TGCGCCAGCAGCCAACCGGGACGTAAGAACTCTGGGGCCAACGTCCTGACTTTC.